Shown below are 17 T cell receptor beta chains from a single sample sequenced in a study of cytomegalovirus exposure and HLA in healthy donors. The PCR ran on 60 Vbeta and 13 Jbeta primers. Assay: immunoSEQ multiplex PCR; the TCRdb copy retains only in-frame clones and omits some. The table shows about 120,000 clones, with over 6.5% occurring only once. The sequenced material came from PBMCs. The receptors come from a woman aged 40 to 50 in good health and CMV-seropositive.

In DNA, the CDR3 is TGTGCCAGCAAAAACGACAGAGCGGGAAACACCATATATTTT. As protein: CASKNDRAGNTIYF. The rearrangement uses TRBV6-1 and TRBJ1-3; possible D gene TRBD1, 5 bases. The CDR3 consists of 14 residues. Germline values: CDR1 MNHNS, CDR2 SASEGT. V dropped 7 bases and J dropped 4 bases, with 14 bases sitting between them.

The chain couples TRBV5-5 to TRBJ1-6, with 9 positions matching TRBD1. This CDR3 is 14 amino acids long. Trimming at V came to 3 bases and at J to 9 bases, leaving 4 bases not matched to a gene. Germline CDR1 and CDR2: SGHKS and YYEKEE (reference sequence). CDR3 region: CASSSGQGFSPLHF. The CDR3 DNA follows: TGTGCCAGCAGCTCGGGACAGGGCTTTTCACCCCTCCACTTT.

This clone has only a few counts. The chain employs TRBV19 and TRBJ1-2; 12 bases fit TRBD1. V shed 4 bases, J shed 4 bases, and the junction held 4 bases outside the gene matches. CDR1 and CDR2 (germline): LNHDA, SQIVND (reference sequence). CDR3 length: 15 amino acids. CDR3 loop: CASSTGQGAAYGYTF. The DNA for the CDR3 is TGTGCCAGTAGTACGGGACAGGGGGCGGCCTATGGCTACACCTTC.

The sample holds a few counts of this clone. The chain carries TRBV7-9 and TRBJ1-2; a possible D gene is TRBD1 (5 bases). The germline gives CDR1 SEHNR, CDR2 FQNEAQ (reference sequence). CDR3 size: 15 residues. V lost 1 base to trimming and J lost 2 bases, with 11 bases between them. Here the CDR3 DNA reads TGTGCCAGCAGCTTAGAGGGGCTGGGGAACTATGGCTACACCTTC. Translation: CASSLEGLGNYGYTF. Combining the CDR3 with reference TRBV7-9 and TRBJ1-2 gives the whole variable domain DTGVSQNPRHKITKRGQNVTFRCDPISEHNRLYWYRQTLGQGPEFLTYFQNEAQLEKSRLLSDRFSAERPKGSFSTLEIQRTEQGDSAMYLCASSLEGLGNYGYTFGSGTRLTVV.

The chain has TRBV6-5 and TRBJ2-1; 7 bases line up with TRBD1. V lost 6 bases, J lost 10 bases, and 6 bases stayed unmatched. The CDR3 covers 12 residues. Germline CDR1 MNHEY, CDR2 SVGAGI. The CDR3, as DNA: TGTGCCAGCAGCCCCGACAGGGCCGAGCAGTTCTTC. Its protein is CASSPDRAEQFF.

J is TRBJ2-5 and V is TRBV7-7; 11 bases line up with TRBD2. Germline-derived CDR1 and CDR2 are SSHAT and FNYEAQ (reference sequence). V trimming: 1 base; J trimming: 2 bases; junction bases outside the gene matches: 3. This CDR3 is 16 amino acids long. CDR3 bases: TGTGCCAGCAGCTTAGGTGTAGCGGGGGGGCAAGAGACCCAGTACTTC. Protein: CASSLGVAGGQETQYF.

The chain carries TRBV7-9 and TRBJ1-6; D not certain. The CDR3 is 13 residues long. Trimming removed 0 bases at V and 7 bases at J, with 4 bases between. Germline CDR1 reads SEHNR; CDR2 reads FQNEAQ (reference sequence). The CDR3 nucleotides are TGTGCCAGCAGCTTAGCGCGGAATTCACCCCTCCACTTT. Amino acid sequence: CASSLARNSPLHF.

The gene calls are TRBV27 and TRBJ2-5, with 7 bases identical to TRBD1. Trimming took 6 bases from V and 5 from J; bases not matched to a gene: 6. Germline values: CDR1 MNHEY, CDR2 SMNVEV (reference sequence). The CDR3 runs 13 residues. CDR3 protein: CASRTDRAETQYF. The CDR3 DNA reads as TGTGCCAGCAGGACAGACAGGGCGGAGACCCAGTACTTC.

The V and J genes are TRBV7-7 and TRBJ2-7; TRBD2 agrees at 7 bases. CDR3 length: 13 residues. The germline gives CDR1 SSHAT, CDR2 FNYEAQ (reference sequence). V lost 2 bases and J lost 5; bases outside the gene matches: 3. Here the CDR3 reads CASSLSGVNEQYF. DNA for the CDR3: TGTGCCAGCAGCTTAAGCGGGGTCAACGAGCAGTACTTC.

The V gene is TRBV2, the J gene TRBJ1-1; D gene unclear. This CDR3 is 13 amino acids long. Per the germline V gene, CDR1 is SNHLY and CDR2 is FYNNEI. V was pared by 6 bases and J by 3 bases, with 11 bases between. CDR3: CASRMSVDTEAFF. CDR3 coding DNA: TGTGCCAGCAGGATGTCAGTGGACACTGAAGCTTTCTTT.

The V gene is TRBV9, the J gene TRBJ2-2, with TRBD2 as a possible D gene (5 bases). The CDR3 consists of 17 residues. The germline CDR1 and CDR2 sequences are SGDLS and YYNGEE. V was cut by 4 bases and J by 5 bases, with 21 bases left in between. The CDR3 here is CASSLPPELAPTGELFF. For the CDR3, the DNA is TGTGCCAGCAGCCTCCCACCGGAGCTAGCTCCTACCGGGGAGCTGTTTTTT.

This clone has just a few counts. The genes are TRBV30 and TRBJ2-1; 7 bases line up with TRBD2. V lost 5 bases, J lost 0 bases, and 7 bases stayed unmatched. CDR3 length equals 15 residues. Germline CDR1 and CDR2: GTSNPN and SVGIG (reference sequence). The CDR3: CAWVGGSSSYNEQFF. CDR3 coding DNA: TGTGCCTGGGTGGGGGGGAGTAGCTCCTACAATGAGCAGTTCTTC.

A few counts support this clone. The V call is TRBV11-2, the J call TRBJ1-1; 9 nucleotides line up with TRBD1. CDR3 length equals 17 residues. The V gene's germline CDR1 is SGHAT and CDR2 FQNNGV. The trim removed 4 bases at V and 4 bases at J, leaving 13 bases unmatched. CDR3 in amino acids: CASSSRQGVGEGTEAFF. CDR3 sequence (DNA): TGTGCCAGCAGCTCCCGACAGGGGGTAGGGGAAGGCACTGAAGCTTTCTTT.

The chain employs TRBV7-9 and TRBJ1-5; possibly TRBD1 for D (6 bases). This CDR3 has 17 amino acids. The V gene lost 5 bases and the J gene lost 0 bases, with 17 bases spanning the gap. CDR1 and CDR2 from the germline V gene are SEHNR and FQNEAQ (reference sequence). The CDR3 bases are TGTGCCAGCAGCCTGGAGATAATGGGACATAGCAATCAGCCCCAGCATTTT. Protein product: CASSLEIMGHSNQPQHF.

The table lists this clone with a few counts. V usage is TRBV28 and J usage is TRBJ2-3, with 9 bases lining up with TRBD2. The CDR3 runs 16 residues. Germline V gene data show CDR1 as MDHEN and CDR2 as SYDVKM. J was trimmed by 2 bases and V by 5 bases; bases with no gene match: 8. CDR3 residues: CASSRGLAGYTDTQYF. CDR3 bases: TGTGCCAGCAGTCGGGGACTAGCAGGTTACACAGATACGCAGTATTTT.

This clone was seen a few times. The rearrangement joins TRBV14 to TRBJ2-7; 9 bases are shared with TRBD2. V trimming: 4 bases; J trimming: 0 bases; junction bases outside the gene matches: 1. CDR1 is SGHDN and CDR2 is FVKESK in the germline V gene. The CDR3 is 14 residues long. The CDR3 spells CASSRGGGSYEQYF. The CDR3 DNA reads as TGTGCCAGCAGCCGCGGGGGGGGCTCCTACGAGCAGTACTTC. The full variable domain, its missing parts supplied by reference TRBV14 and TRBJ2-7, is EAGVTQFPSHSVIEKGQTVTLRCDPISGHDNLYWYRRVMGKEIKFLLHFVKESKQDESGMPNNRFLAERTGGTYSTLKVQPAELEDSGVYFCASSRGGGSYEQYFGPGTRLTVT.

V usage is TRBV11-2 and J usage is TRBJ2-5, with D possibly being TRBD1 (5 bases). V lost 5 bases, J lost 4 bases, and 17 bases lay in between. Germline values: CDR1 SGHAT, CDR2 FQNNGV. This CDR3 region has 15 residues. The CDR3 region has the DNA TGTGCCAGCAGCCTCCAGGGTGGGGAAGGAGAGACCCAGTACTTC. Protein: CASSLQGGEGETQYF.